Listed here are 9 T cell receptor beta chains from one sample, sequenced in a study of T-cell memory formation after mild COVID-19. TCRdb reprocessed the 5' RACE reads via MiXCR and lists one record per CDR3 protein. This sample carries around 530,000 distinct CDR3 sequences, about 20% of them seen once, and the ten largest clones take roughly 9.1%. The sample comprised PBMCs or a T cell subset sorted from them (not recorded which). Every receptor here comes from an adult woman who had mild COVID-19 (a few samples of this study predate the infection). Cell type and time point are not known.

This clonotype was seen a few times. This chain connects TRBV20-1 to TRBJ1-5; TRBD1 matches at 7 bases. The V gene's germline CDR1 is DFQATT and CDR2 SNEGSKA (reference sequence). V shed 5 bases, J shed 0 bases, and the junction held 7 bases outside the gene matches. The CDR3 extends over 15 amino acids. In DNA, the CDR3 is TGCAGTGCTCTAAACGGACAGGCTAGCAATCAGCCCCAGCATTTT. Its protein product is CSALNGQASNQPQHF.

The rearrangement joins TRBV7-3 to TRBJ2-1; a possible D gene is TRBD1 (7 bases). CDR1 is SGHTA, CDR2 FQGTGA, per germline. The CDR3 extends over 16 amino acids. V was cut by 3 bases and J by 8 bases, with 20 bases left in between. The CDR3 region has the DNA TGTGCCAGCAGCTTGTATCCGGGCCAGGGGGGTTATGAGCAGTTCTTC. Translation gives CASSLYPGQGGYEQFF.

In its sample, this clonotype was seen a few times. The chain recombines TRBV6-5 with TRBJ1-5, with 7 bases aligning to TRBD1. CDR3 length: 15 amino acids. Looked up from germline, CDR1 is MNHEY and CDR2 is SVGAGI. Losses at the gene ends were 0 bases for V and 4 bases for J; bases not matched to a gene: 3. The chain's CDR3 is CASSYSLGQNQPQHF. The CDR3 bases are TGTGCCAGCAGTTACTCTCTGGGACAGAATCAGCCCCAGCATTTT.

There are a few counts of this clonotype. The chain has TRBV5-1 and TRBJ2-1; 9 positions agree with TRBD2. Germline assignment: CDR1 SGHRS and CDR2 YFSETQ. The V segment lost 4 bases and the J segment 7 bases; nucleotides outside the gene matches: 9. The CDR3 length is 15 residues. The CDR3 reads CASSPVAGVSNEQFF. CDR3 in DNA: TGCGCCAGCAGCCCTGTAGCGGGAGTATCAAATGAGCAGTTCTTC.

The chain employs TRBV9 and TRBJ2-4; no firm D call. Trimming stripped 3 bases from V and 0 bases from J, with 13 bases between. Germline assignment: CDR1 SGDLS and CDR2 YYNGEE. The CDR3 totals 16 residues. CDR3 DNA sequence: TGTGCCAGCAGCGCGACGTTCGGTCTAGCCAAAAACATTCAGTACTTC. Amino acids: CASSATFGLAKNIQYF.

This chain uses TRBV24-1 with TRBJ2-3, with D maybe TRBD2 (5 bases). The length of the CDR3 is 15 residues. Germline loops: CDR1 KGHDR, CDR2 SFDVKD. V shed 1 base and J shed 1 base, with 8 bases lying between them. CDR3 DNA: TGTGCCACCAGTGATTTTGGGAGTGGCACAGATACGCAGTATTTT. It yields the protein CATSDFGSGTDTQYF.

V and J are TRBV12-3 or TRBV12-4 and TRBJ2-3; D gene uncertain. This CDR3 is 11 amino acids long. V shed 5 bases and J shed 5 bases, with 5 bases lying between them. Here the CDR3 DNA reads TGTGCCAGCAGTAACAGAGATACGCAGTATTTT. Translation gives CASSNRDTQYF.

The chain links TRBV6-1 to TRBJ2-1; TRBD2 matches 7 bases. The ends lost 2 bases at V and 4 bases at J; junction bases unmatched: 11. The germline CDR1 and CDR2 sequences are MNHNS and SASEGT. This CDR3 is 17 amino acids long. CDR3 DNA: TGTGCCAGCAGTGAACTCCTGACTAGCAGGTCTTACAATGAGCAGTTCTTC. It translates to CASSELLTSRSYNEQFF.

The chain uses TRBV2 and TRBJ1-1; unclear D gene. The CDR3 totals 14 residues. Germline assignment: CDR1 SNHLY and CDR2 FYNNEI. Trimming cost V 0 bases and J 3 bases, with 8 bases left between them. The CDR3 DNA reads TGTGCCAGCAGTGAAGCGATCGAGTACACTGAAGCTTTCTTT. This codes for CASSEAIEYTEAFF. The variable domain in full, with the rest retrieved from reference TRBV2 and TRBJ1-1, is EPEVTQTPSHQVTQMGQEVILRCVPISNHLYFYWYRQILGQKVEFLVSFYNNEISEKSEIFDDQFSVERPDGSNFTLKIRSTKLEDSAMYFCASSEAIEYTEAFFGQGTRLTVV.